Presented here are 8 T cell receptor beta chains from one specimen sequenced in a study of molecular identifiers for immune sequencing clone quantification. Each CDR3 protein is one row after TCRdb ran MiXCR on the PCR reads. The data contain about 98,000 distinct CDR3 sequences, about 35% of them singletons. The specimen was naive CD8+ T cells from blood, with Jurkat cell RNA spiked in. Subset of the sample: FACS-sorted CD8+CD4-CCR7+CD45RA+ naive T cells. The receptors were gathered from a human donor in good health. Some libraries in this study had Jurkat cell RNA spiked in.

This clonotype has a count of ten or more. The chain carries TRBV28 and TRBJ1-4; no firm D call. CDR1 and CDR2 from the germline V gene are MDHEN and SYDVKM. V was cut by 6 bases and J by 4 bases, with 3 bases left in between. The CDR3 covers 11 residues. Here the CDR3 DNA reads TGTGCCAGCAGGATTAATGAAAAACTGTTTTTT. It is translated as CASRINEKLFF.

This clonotype has only a few counts. The CDR3 reads CASSLSTGQPQHF. CDR3 bases: TGTGCCAGCTCACTTTCCACGGGTCAGCCCCAGCATTTT. The gene calls are TRBV18 and TRBJ1-5, with no clear D. V was pared by 4 bases and J by 6 bases, with 10 bases between. Germline CDR1 KGHSH, CDR2 LQKENI. The length of the CDR3 is 13 residues.

This clonotype has a single count. Compared with germline, one end of the junction differs, possibly owing to a read error. The rearrangement uses TRBV10-3 and TRBJ2-7; D not certain. The CDR3 runs to 16 residues. Germline V gene lookup returns CDR1 ENHRY and CDR2 SYGVKD. DNA of the CDR3: TGTGCCATCAGTGAGTCGGGTCTGCAAGTCCCTTACGAGCAGAACTTC. Protein product: CAISESGLQVPYEQNF.

As for this clonotype: One end of the junction does not line up with germline, which may come from a read error. This rearrangement joins TRBV6-5 to TRBJ1-1; 7 nucleotides align to TRBD1. CDR1 MNHEY and CDR2 SVGAGI come from the germline V gene. The CDR3 has 14 amino acids. CDR3 coding DNA: TGTGCCAGCAGACGGGACAGTTTGAACACTGAAGCCTTCTTT. Amino acid sequence: CASRRDSLNTEAFF.

This clonotype was seen a handful of times. The chain recombines TRBV4-1 with TRBJ1-5; D possibly corresponds to TRBD1 (5 bases). V was pared by 0 bases and J by 5 bases, with 14 bases between. The length of the CDR3 is 16 residues. CDR1 and CDR2 (germline): MGHRA, YSYEKL. Here the CDR3 reads CASSQDWGVPYQPQHF. CDR3 sequence (DNA): TGCGCCAGCAGCCAAGATTGGGGGGTCCCGTATCAGCCCCAGCATTTT.

CDR3 protein: CASSREDYEQFF. The DNA for the CDR3 is TGTGCCAGCAGTCGGGAGGACTACGAGCAGTTCTTC. The rearrangement uses TRBV6-2 or TRBV6-3 and TRBJ2-7; 7 bases align to TRBD2. The J call may be faulty, since TRBJ2-1 better matches the DNA end. The CDR3 is 12 residues long. The germline V gene has CDR1 MNHEY and CDR2 SVGEGT.

A note on this clonotype: A much larger clone lies a single base off, so this may be a read error. The CDR3 ends on some other residue instead of the conserved phenylalanine or tryptophan, so this is likely a read error. The chain links TRBV4-3 to TRBJ1-2; D is ambiguous. Germline values: CDR1 LGHNA, CDR2 YSLEER. This CDR3 comprises 15 residues. Trimming took off 0 bases at V and 4 bases at J, with 12 bases between the two ends. The CDR3 loop is CASSQDRAVSYGYTI. CDR3 nucleotides: TGCGCCAGCAGCCAAGATAGGGCAGTCTCCTATGGCTACACCATC.

V and J are TRBV12-3 or TRBV12-4 and TRBJ2-1; the match to TRBD2 covers 13 bases. This CDR3 is 15 amino acids long. Unmatched junction bases numbered 2, after V lost 3 bases and J lost 6 bases. CDR3 in amino acids: CASSLGTSGTNEQFF. The CDR3 coding sequence is TGTGCCAGCAGTTTGGGGACTAGCGGGACCAATGAGCAGTTCTTC.